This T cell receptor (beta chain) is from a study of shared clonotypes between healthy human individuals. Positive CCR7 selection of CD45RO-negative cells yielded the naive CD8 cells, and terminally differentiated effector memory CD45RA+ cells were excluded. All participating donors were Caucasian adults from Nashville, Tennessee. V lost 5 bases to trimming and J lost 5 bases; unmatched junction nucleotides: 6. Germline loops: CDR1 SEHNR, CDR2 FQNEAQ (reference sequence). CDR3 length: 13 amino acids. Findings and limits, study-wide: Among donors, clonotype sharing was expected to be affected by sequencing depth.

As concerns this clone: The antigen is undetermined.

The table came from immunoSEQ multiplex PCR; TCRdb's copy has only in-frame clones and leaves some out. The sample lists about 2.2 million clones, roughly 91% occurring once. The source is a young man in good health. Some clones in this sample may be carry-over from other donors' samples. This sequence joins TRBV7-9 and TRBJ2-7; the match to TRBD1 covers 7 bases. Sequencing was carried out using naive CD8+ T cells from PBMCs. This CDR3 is CASSMTGLHEQYF. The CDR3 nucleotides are TGTGCCAGCAGCATGACAGGGCTCCACGAGCAGTACTTC.